This TCR beta chain was profiled in a study of cytomegalovirus exposure and HLA in healthy donors. The CDR3 is made up of 14 amino acids. Germline CDR1 and CDR2: SNHLY and FYNNEI. V gave up 4 bases and J gave up 2 bases; unmatched junction bases: 4. To note about this clone: Its matching antigen is unknown.

Regarding donors, all were healthy bone marrow donors. When sampled, the donors appeared nominally healthy, though they likely had unrecorded immune exposures. Notes on the study in general: The study flagged about 160 TCR beta chains as cytomegalovirus-associated.

13 Jbeta primers and 60 Vbeta primers were used for the PCR. Generated by immunoSEQ multiplex PCR, the TCRdb table keeps only in-frame clones and is missing some. The sample shows 95,000 to 100,000 clones, approximately 80% of them seen only once. This sequence joins TRBV2 and TRBJ2-7, with TRBD1 matching over 8 bases. The sequenced sample consisted of PBMCs. This TCR derives from a man between 40 and 49 years old in good health and CMV-seronegative. In DNA form, the CDR3 reads TGTGCCAGCAGTGTCGACAGGGGAACCTACGAGCAGTACTTC. It codes for CASSVDRGTYEQYF. Full variable domain (outside the CDR3, taken from reference TRBV2 and TRBJ2-7): EPEVTQTPSHQVTQMGQEVILRCVPISNHLYFYWYRQILGQKVEFLVSFYNNEISEKSEIFDDQFSVERPDGSNFTLKIRSTKLEDSAMYFCASSVDRGTYEQYFGPGTRLTVT.